Listed below are T cell receptor beta chains from one sample, sequenced in a study of somatic mutations in cytotoxic T cells in rheumatoid arthritis. The method was immunoSEQ multiplex PCR; TCRdb's version includes in-frame clones alone and lacks a portion of them. This table holds around 13,000 clones, about four fifths found once. The sample taken for sequencing was CD8+ T cells sorted from blood. The receptors come from an adult with rheumatoid arthritis. Both conserved end residues are part of each CDR3. Fields, in order: CDR3 protein, CDR3 DNA, D gene, V gene, clone size, CDR3 length, J gene. The D gene is left open where the match is weak. Clone size is not always given. Where it is, it says once, few, many or a class for expanded clones.

cdr3_aa: CASSMNPGINNEQFF
cdr3_nt: TGTGCCAGTAGTATGAATCCTGGGATTAACAATGAGCAGTTCTTC
d_call: .
v_call: TRBV19
clone_size: .
cdr3_length: 15
j_call: TRBJ2-1

cdr3_aa: CASSMGVSGYEQYF
cdr3_nt: TGTGCCAGCAGTATGGGAGTTAGCGGCTACGAGCAGTACTTC
d_call: .
v_call: TRBV28
clone_size: .
cdr3_length: 14
j_call: TRBJ2-7

cdr3_aa: CASTHREGGELFF
cdr3_nt: TGTGCCAGCACCCACCGGGAAGGGGGGGAACTGTTTTTT
d_call: .
v_call: TRBV6-5
clone_size: few
cdr3_length: 13
j_call: TRBJ1-4

cdr3_aa: CASSAGGSYEQYF
cdr3_nt: TGTGCCAGCAGCGCGGGAGGCTCCTACGAGCAGTACTTC
d_call: TRBD2
v_call: TRBV11-2
clone_size: .
cdr3_length: 13
j_call: TRBJ2-7

cdr3_aa: CASRITGSWGDTQYF
cdr3_nt: TGTGCCAGCAGAATCACCGGGTCCTGGGGGGATACGCAGTATTTT
d_call: .
v_call: TRBV5-6
clone_size: few
cdr3_length: 15
j_call: TRBJ2-3

cdr3_aa: CASSFWAGVSHEQYF
cdr3_nt: TGTGCCAGCAGCTTTTGGGCGGGAGTGAGCCACGAGCAGTACTTC
d_call: TRBD2
v_call: TRBV5-4
clone_size: .
cdr3_length: 15
j_call: TRBJ2-7

cdr3_aa: CASSLGDTEAFF
cdr3_nt: TGCGCCAGCAGCTTGGGGGACACTGAAGCTTTCTTT
d_call: .
v_call: TRBV5-1
clone_size: .
cdr3_length: 12
j_call: TRBJ1-1

cdr3_aa: CASNGPYEQYF
cdr3_nt: TGCGCCAGCAATGGCCCCTACGAGCAGTACTTC
d_call: .
v_call: TRBV5-1
clone_size: .
cdr3_length: 11
j_call: TRBJ2-7

cdr3_aa: CASVTFIGGYGYTF
cdr3_nt: TGTGCCAGTGTAACTTTTATCGGGGGCTATGGCTACACCTTC
d_call: .
v_call: TRBV19
clone_size: .
cdr3_length: 14
j_call: TRBJ1-2

cdr3_aa: CASSLHGGGTETQYF
cdr3_nt: TGTGCCAGCAGTCTCCATGGGGGGGGGACGGAGACCCAGTACTTC
d_call: TRBD2
v_call: TRBV28
clone_size: once
cdr3_length: 15
j_call: TRBJ2-5